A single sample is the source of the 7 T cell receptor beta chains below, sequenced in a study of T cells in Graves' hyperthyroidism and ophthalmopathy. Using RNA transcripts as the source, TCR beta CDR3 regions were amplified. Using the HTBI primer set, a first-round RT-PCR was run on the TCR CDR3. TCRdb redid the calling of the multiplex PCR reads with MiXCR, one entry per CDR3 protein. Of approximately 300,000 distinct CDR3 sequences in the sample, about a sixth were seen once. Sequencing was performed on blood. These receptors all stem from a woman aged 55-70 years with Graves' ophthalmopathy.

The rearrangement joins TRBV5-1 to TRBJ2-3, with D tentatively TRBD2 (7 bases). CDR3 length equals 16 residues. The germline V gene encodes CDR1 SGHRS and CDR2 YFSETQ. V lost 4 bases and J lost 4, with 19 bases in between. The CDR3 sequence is CASSPGLQGLSDTQYF. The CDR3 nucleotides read TGCGCCAGCAGCCCGGGACTACAGGGTTTGTCAGATACGCAGTATTTT. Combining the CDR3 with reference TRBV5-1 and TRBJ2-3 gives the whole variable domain KAGVTQTPRYLIKTRGQQVTLSCSPISGHRSVSWYQQTPGQGLQFLFEYFSETQRNKGNFPGRFSGRQFSNSRSEMNVSTLELGDSALYLCASSPGLQGLSDTQYFGPGTRLTVL.

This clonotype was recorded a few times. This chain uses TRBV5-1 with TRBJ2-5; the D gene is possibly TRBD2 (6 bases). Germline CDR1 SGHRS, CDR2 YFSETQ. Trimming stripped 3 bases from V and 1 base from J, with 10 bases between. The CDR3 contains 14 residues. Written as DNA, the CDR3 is TGCGCCAGCAGCTCGGCGGAGGGCCAAGAGACCCAGTACTTC. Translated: CASSSAEGQETQYF.

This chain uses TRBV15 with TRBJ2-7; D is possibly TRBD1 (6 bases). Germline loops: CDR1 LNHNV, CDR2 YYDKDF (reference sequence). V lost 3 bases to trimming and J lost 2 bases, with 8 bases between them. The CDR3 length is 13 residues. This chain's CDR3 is CATSSDRPYEQYF. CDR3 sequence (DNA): TGTGCCACCAGCAGCGACAGGCCCTACGAGCAGTACTTC.

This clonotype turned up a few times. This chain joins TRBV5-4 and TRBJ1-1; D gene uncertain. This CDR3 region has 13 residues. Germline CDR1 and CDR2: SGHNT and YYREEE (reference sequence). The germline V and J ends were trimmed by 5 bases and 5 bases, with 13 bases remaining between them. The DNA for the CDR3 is TGTGCCAGCAGTCCACGGGCCGGGACTGAAGCTTTCTTT. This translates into CASSPRAGTEAFF.

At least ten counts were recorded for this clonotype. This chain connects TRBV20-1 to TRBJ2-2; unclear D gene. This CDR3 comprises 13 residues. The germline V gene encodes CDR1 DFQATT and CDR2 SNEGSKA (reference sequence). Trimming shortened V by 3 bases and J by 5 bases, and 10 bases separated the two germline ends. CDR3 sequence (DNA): TGCAGTGCTAGTGGCCTAACTACCGGGGAGCTGTTTTTT. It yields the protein CSASGLTTGELFF.

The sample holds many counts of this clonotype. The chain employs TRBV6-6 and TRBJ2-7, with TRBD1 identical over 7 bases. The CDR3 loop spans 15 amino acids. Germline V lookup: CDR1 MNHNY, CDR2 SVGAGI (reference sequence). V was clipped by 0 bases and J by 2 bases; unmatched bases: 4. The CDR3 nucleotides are TGTGCCAGCAGTTACTCTACGGGACAGACCTACGAGCAGTACTTC. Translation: CASSYSTGQTYEQYF.

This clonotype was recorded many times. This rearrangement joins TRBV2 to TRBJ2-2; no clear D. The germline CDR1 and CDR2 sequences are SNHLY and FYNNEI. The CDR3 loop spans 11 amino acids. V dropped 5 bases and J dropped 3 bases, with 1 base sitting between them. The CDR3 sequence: CASSYTGELFF. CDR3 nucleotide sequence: TGTGCCAGCAGTTACACCGGGGAGCTGTTTTTT.